Below, 3 T cell receptor beta chains from the same sample are listed, as sequenced in a study of cytomegalovirus exposure and HLA in healthy donors. Assay: immunoSEQ multiplex PCR; the TCRdb copy retains only in-frame clones and omits some. The sample yields 150,000 to 200,000 clones, around 85% seen once. The sample taken for sequencing was PBMCs. Every receptor here comes from a man younger than 30 in good health and CMV-seropositive.

In its sample, this clone was seen once. The V gene is TRBV4-2, the J gene TRBJ2-2; 9 bases map to TRBD2. The germline CDR1 and CDR2 sequences are LGHNA and YNFKEQ. CDR3 length equals 17 residues. The V segment lost 0 bases and the J segment 2 bases; nucleotides outside the gene matches: 4. Written as DNA, the CDR3 is TGTGCCAGCAGCCAAGAAGGGGGACTAGCAAACACCGGGGAGCTGTTTTTT. It is translated as CASSQEGGLANTGELFF.

The chain couples TRBV5-4 to TRBJ1-4; no firm D call. This CDR3 has 17 amino acids. The V end was cut by 0 bases, the J end by 1 base, with 13 bases between. The germline V gene has CDR1 SGHNT and CDR2 YYREEE (reference sequence). The CDR3 is CASSLDPIRITNEKLFF. The CDR3 bases are TGTGCCAGCAGCTTGGACCCGATTAGAATAACTAATGAAAAACTGTTTTTT. Complete variable domain (other parts from reference TRBV5-4 and TRBJ1-4): ETGVTQSPTHLIKTRGQQVTLRCSSQSGHNTVSWYQQALGQGPQFIFQYYREEENGRGNFPPRFSGLQFPNYSSELNVNALELDDSALYLCASSLDPIRITNEKLFFGSGTQLSVL.

This chain uses TRBV25-1 with TRBJ1-1; TRBD1 matches 7 bases. Germline trimming cut 2 bases from V and 4 bases from J; bases unmatched to any gene: 4. This CDR3 region has 14 residues. CDR1 and CDR2 from the germline V gene are MGHDK and SYGVNS. CDR3 region: CASSEGGGPTEAFF. The DNA for the CDR3 is TGTGCCAGCAGTGAAGGAGGGGGCCCCACTGAAGCTTTCTTT.